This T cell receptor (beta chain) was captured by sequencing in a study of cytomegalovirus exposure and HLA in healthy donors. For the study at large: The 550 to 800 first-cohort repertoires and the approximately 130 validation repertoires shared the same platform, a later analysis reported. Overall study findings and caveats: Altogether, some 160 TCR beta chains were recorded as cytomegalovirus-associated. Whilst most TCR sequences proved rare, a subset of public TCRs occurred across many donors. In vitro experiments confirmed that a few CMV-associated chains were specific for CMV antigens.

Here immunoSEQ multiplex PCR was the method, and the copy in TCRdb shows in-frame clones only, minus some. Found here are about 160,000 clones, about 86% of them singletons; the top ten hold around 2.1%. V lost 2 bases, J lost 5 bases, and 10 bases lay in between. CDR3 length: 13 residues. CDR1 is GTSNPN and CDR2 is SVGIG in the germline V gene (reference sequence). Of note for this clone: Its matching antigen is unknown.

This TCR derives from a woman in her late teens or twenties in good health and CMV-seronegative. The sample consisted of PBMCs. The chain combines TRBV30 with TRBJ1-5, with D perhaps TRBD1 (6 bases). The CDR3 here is CAWSRRGDQPQHF. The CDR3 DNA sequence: TGTGCCTGGAGTCGCAGGGGAGATCAGCCCCAGCATTTT.